The next 6 T cell receptor beta chains were all read from a single sample in a study of regulatory T cells in long-lasting Graves disease. This sample's time point: persistent/refractory GD, antithyroid drugs over 5 years with positive TRAb. Extracted PBMC RNA gave rise to the TCR library. iRepertoire HTBI primers and Arm-PCR of CDR3 regions built TCR beta libraries. From the multiplex PCR reads, TCRdb called clonotypes with MiXCR, one entry per CDR3 protein. The data hold roughly 500,000 distinct CDR3 sequences, with 20% to 25% observed a single time. Sequencing was performed on peripheral blood mononuclear cells (PBMCs), taken when the disease was refractory, from a patient treated with antithyroid drugs. The receptor set was obtained from a female donor with Graves disease.

This clonotype was seen at least ten times. The V and J genes are TRBV28 and TRBJ1-2; 10 bases match TRBD1. V lost 6 bases to trimming and J lost 3 bases; unmatched junction nucleotides: 7. Germline CDR1 reads MDHEN; CDR2 reads SYDVKM. The CDR3 contains 15 residues. Here the CDR3 reads CASRPSGTGDYGYTF. CDR3 nucleotide sequence: TGTGCCAGCAGGCCATCCGGGACAGGGGACTATGGCTACACCTTC.

The rearrangement links TRBV29-1 to TRBJ2-7, with TRBD2 matching 11 bases. The CDR3 length is 15 residues. Germline lookup yields CDR1 SQVTM and CDR2 ANQGSEA. V dropped 5 bases and J dropped 4; count of bases not matched to a gene: 10. The CDR3: CSVSGLAAVGYEQYF. The DNA of the CDR3 is TGCAGCGTTTCGGGACTAGCGGCGGTGGGGTACGAGCAGTACTTC.

A remark on this clonotype: A much larger clone sits a single nucleotide away, making a read error possible. The J gene is TRBJ2-6, the V gene TRBV12-3 or TRBV12-4; TRBD1 might be the D (6 bases). The CDR3 is 18 residues long. The germline V and J ends were trimmed by 6 bases and 0 bases, with 18 bases remaining between them. The CDR3 DNA reads TGTGCCAGCAGCAAACTGGGGGCAGTAAGCTCTGGGGCCAACGTCCTGACTTTC. Amino acid sequence: CASSKLGAVSSGANVLTF.

This clonotype was seen many times. The chain recombines TRBV12-3 or TRBV12-4 with TRBJ2-2, with 8 nucleotides matching TRBD2. The CDR3 runs to 16 residues. J was trimmed by 4 bases and V by 3 bases; bases with no gene match: 7. In nucleotides, the CDR3 is TGTGCCAGCAGTTTCTCAGCGGGAGTAGGCACCGGGGAGCTGTTTTTT. Its protein is CASSFSAGVGTGELFF.

J is TRBJ2-5 and V is TRBV18; the D gene is possibly TRBD1 (5 bases). The CDR3 has 15 amino acids. V lost 0 bases and J lost 5, with 13 bases in between. The germline CDR1 and CDR2 sequences are KGHSH and LQKENI. CDR3 residues: CASSPPEGAPETQYF. The CDR3 bases are TGTGCCAGCTCACCACCGGAAGGGGCTCCGGAGACCCAGTACTTC.

The chain recombines TRBV25-1 with TRBJ1-1; the D gene is possibly TRBD1 (6 bases). The germline gives CDR1 MGHDK, CDR2 SYGVNS. The CDR3 is 14 residues long. The V gene lost 3 bases and the J gene lost 2 bases, with 10 bases spanning the gap. CDR3 in DNA: TGTGCCAGCAGTGAGAAGGGACACAACACTGAAGCTTTCTTT. Translating it yields CASSEKGHNTEAFF.